These 27 T cell receptor beta chains originate from one sample sequenced in a study of control samples from healthy donors and cancer patients. Profiled with immunoSEQ multiplex PCR; TCRdb holds only in-frame clones, not every one. The sample contains 150,000 or so clones, 94% of which appear only once. Sequencing used blood. These receptors were obtained from a man between 40 and 49 years old in good health.

This clone was counted once. V is TRBV15 and J is TRBJ1-2; 9 bases map to TRBD1. This CDR3 contains 18 residues. Germline V gives CDR1 LNHNV, CDR2 YYDKDF (reference sequence). Trimming cost V 3 bases and J 3 bases; bases outside gene matches: 14. The CDR3 is CATSSKGTGRSWDYGYTF. In nucleotides, the CDR3 is TGTGCCACCAGCAGCAAAGGGACAGGGCGTTCATGGGACTATGGCTACACCTTC.

V and J are TRBV4-1 and TRBJ2-7; TRBD2 matches 9 bases. Germline CDR1 reads MGHRA; CDR2 reads YSYEKL. The CDR3 sequence is 16 residues long. With 3 bases clipped from V and 4 bases from J, the junction kept 10 bases outside the gene matches. Written as DNA, the CDR3 is TGCGCCAGCAGCCAGGAAGGCGCGGGAGGGCGTTACGAGCAGTACTTC. This translates into CASSQEGAGGRYEQYF.

The chain links TRBV6-5 to TRBJ2-7; TRBD2 aligns across 10 bases. The CDR3 runs 14 residues. Germline V gene sequence: CDR1 MNHEY, CDR2 SVGAGI. With V trimmed by 4 bases and J by 1 base, 1 base remained unmatched. The CDR3 nucleotides read TGTGCCAGCAGTTTAGCGGGGGGTTCCTACGAGCAGTACTTC. The encoded protein is CASSLAGGSYEQYF.

V is TRBV9 and J is TRBJ1-2; tentative D call: TRBD1 (5 bases). The CDR3 runs 15 residues. CDR1 SGDLS and CDR2 YYNGEE come from the germline V gene. V lost 0 bases and J 3 bases, leaving 12 bases between the germline ends. CDR3 amino acids: CASSVAPQGDYGYTF. In DNA, the CDR3 is TGTGCCAGCAGCGTAGCGCCCCAAGGGGACTATGGCTACACCTTC.

The chain combines TRBV30 with TRBJ2-1; the match to TRBD1 covers 12 bases. CDR3 length: 19 residues. Germline assignment: CDR1 GTSNPN and CDR2 SVGIG (reference sequence). V lost 1 base to trimming and J lost 0 bases; unmatched junction nucleotides: 10. Written as DNA, the CDR3 is TGTGCCTGGAGTGGGTTTGGGGACAGGGGGCTCTACTCCTACAATGAGCAGTTCTTC. It translates to CAWSGFGDRGLYSYNEQFF.

As regards this clone: The sample has other DNA sequences that encode this CDR3 too. This sequence joins TRBV5-1 and TRBJ1-5; no clear D gene. The V end was cut by 0 bases, the J end by 4 bases, with 5 bases between. The CDR3 is 13 residues long. CDR1 is SGHRS, CDR2 YFSETQ, per germline. CDR3 in amino acids: CASSLGQNQPQHF. CDR3 DNA: TGCGCCAGCAGCTTGGGACAAAATCAGCCCCAGCATTTT.

V gene TRBV10-2 combines with J gene TRBJ1-3, with 8 bases matching TRBD1. Trimming took 3 bases from V and 4 from J; bases not matched to a gene: 5. This CDR3 has 15 amino acids. The germline V gene has CDR1 WSHSY and CDR2 SAAADI. CDR3 protein: CASSETGGSGNTIYF. CDR3 nucleotide sequence: TGCGCCAGCAGTGAAACAGGGGGGTCAGGAAACACCATATATTTT.

The chain uses TRBV7-8 and TRBJ1-1; D ambiguous. The V and J ends lost 4 bases and 3 bases respectively, with 12 bases between them. Looked up from germline, CDR1 is SGHVS and CDR2 is FQNEAQ. The CDR3 contains 14 residues. The DNA for the CDR3 is TGTGCCAGCAGCTCCCCGATTCAGGACACTGAAGCTTTCTTT. Its protein product is CASSSPIQDTEAFF.

This clone showed up just once. This rearrangement joins TRBV5-6 to TRBJ2-7; D uncertain. Trimming left V 1 base short and J 5 bases short, with 19 bases between. Germline CDR1 is SGHDT and CDR2 is YYEEEE. The CDR3 is 16 amino acids. The CDR3: CASSLFAFLAPDEQYF. The CDR3 DNA reads as TGTGCCAGCAGCTTGTTCGCGTTTTTAGCCCCCGACGAGCAGTACTTC. Filled out from reference TRBV5-6 and TRBJ2-7, the complete variable domain reads DAGVTQSPTHLIKTRGQQVTLRCSPKSGHDTVSWYQQALGQGPQFIFQYYEEEERQRGNFPDRFSGHQFPNYSSELNVNALLLGDSALYLCASSLFAFLAPDEQYFGPGTRLTVT.

V is TRBV9 and J is TRBJ2-4, with D perhaps matching TRBD2 (5 bases). The CDR3 has 15 residues. From germline, CDR1 is SGDLS and CDR2 YYNGEE. V lost 2 bases to trimming and J lost 0 bases, with 9 bases between them. CDR3 sequence (DNA): TGTGCCAGCAGCGTTGCGGGTCTAGCCAAAAACATTCAGTACTTC. Translation: CASSVAGLAKNIQYF.

This chain uses TRBV2 with TRBJ2-5, with a tentative D call TRBD1 (5 bases). The CDR3 is 15 amino acids. V lost 7 bases to trimming and J lost 1 base, with 16 bases between them. Germline values: CDR1 SNHLY, CDR2 FYNNEI. CDR3 loop: CASIIRTRSQETQYF. The CDR3, as DNA: TGTGCCAGCATTATACGGACACGCTCCCAAGAGACCCAGTACTTC.

The chain employs TRBV11-2 and TRBJ1-4, with D possibly TRBD1 on 5 matching bases. Per the germline V gene, CDR1 is SGHAT and CDR2 is FQNNGV. V dropped 4 bases and J dropped 0 bases, with 6 bases sitting between them. The CDR3 consists of 14 residues. The CDR3 region has the DNA TGTGCCAGCAGCTCGACAGCAACTAATGAAAAACTGTTTTTT. It yields the protein CASSSTATNEKLFF.

The J gene is TRBJ2-1, the V gene TRBV9; no reliable D call. This CDR3 comprises 14 residues. Per germline, CDR1 SGDLS and CDR2 YYNGEE. The V and J ends lost 8 bases and 3 bases respectively, with 15 bases between them. CDR3 protein: CASSKVENYNEQFF. The CDR3, as DNA: TGTGCCAGTTCAAAGGTAGAGAACTACAATGAGCAGTTCTTC.

V and J are TRBV7-3 and TRBJ2-3, with TRBD2 matching 9 bases. The CDR3 covers 15 residues. The V gene end was trimmed by 0 bases and the J gene end by 6 bases; junction bases not matched to a gene: 4. Looked up from germline, CDR1 is SGHTA and CDR2 is FQGTGA. The CDR3 DNA reads TGTGCCAGCAGCTTAACAGCGGGGGGTCGGGATACGCAGTATTTT. Translating it yields CASSLTAGGRDTQYF.

V usage is TRBV19 and J usage is TRBJ2-3; 10 bases are a match to TRBD2. CDR1 LNHDA and CDR2 SQIVND come from the germline V gene (reference sequence). Trimming removed 6 bases from V and 8 bases from J; junction bases left unmatched: 5. The CDR3 totals 13 residues. The CDR3: CASRAGGPGTQYF. CDR3 nucleotides: TGTGCCAGTAGAGCGGGAGGGCCGGGTACGCAGTATTTT.

J is TRBJ2-7 and V is TRBV7-9; D remains unclear. Germline-derived CDR1 and CDR2 are SEHNR and FQNEAQ (reference sequence). Trimming cost V 5 bases and J 3 bases, with 11 bases left between them. This CDR3 region has 13 residues. CDR3 loop: CASSEPGHYEQYF. The CDR3 bases are TGTGCCAGCAGCGAACCGGGCCACTACGAGCAGTACTTC.

The V call is TRBV28, the J call TRBJ2-1, with 12 bases fitting TRBD2. CDR1 and CDR2 from the germline V gene are MDHEN and SYDVKM. The ends lost 4 bases at V and 3 bases at J; junction bases unmatched: 4. The CDR3 has 16 amino acids. The CDR3 sequence: CASSSLAGGFYNEQFF. The DNA of the CDR3 is TGTGCCAGCAGTTCTCTAGCGGGAGGGTTCTACAATGAGCAGTTCTTC.

The rearrangement joins TRBV19 to TRBJ1-1; D uncertain. V shed 3 bases and J shed 1 base, with 9 bases lying between them. The CDR3 has 14 amino acids. Per the germline V gene, CDR1 is LNHDA and CDR2 is SQIVND (reference sequence). CDR3 in amino acids: CASSILAGNTEAFF. Here the CDR3 DNA reads TGTGCCAGTAGTATTCTCGCAGGGAACACTGAAGCTTTCTTT.

V and J are TRBV2 and TRBJ1-1, with TRBD1 as a possible D gene (5 bases). From germline, CDR1 is SNHLY and CDR2 FYNNEI. The germline V and J ends were trimmed by 0 bases and 1 base, with 6 bases remaining between them. This CDR3 is built from 14 residues. CDR3 residues: CASSEAQGNTEAFF. CDR3 sequence (DNA): TGTGCCAGCAGTGAAGCTCAGGGGAACACTGAAGCTTTCTTT.

Here the CDR3 DNA reads TGCGCCAGCAGCTTGGGGGTAGCCAATCAGCCCCAGCATTTT. Amino acid sequence: CASSLGVANQPQHF. The chain recombines TRBV5-1 with TRBJ1-5; D is unresolved. The CDR3 is 14 residues long. The germline V gene encodes CDR1 SGHRS and CDR2 YFSETQ. V lost 0 bases to trimming and J lost 3 bases, with 7 bases between them.

Concerning this clone: The same CDR3 also results from other DNA sequences found in this sample. The chain recombines TRBV19 with TRBJ1-5; 8 nucleotides align to TRBD1. There are 14 residues in the CDR3. Germline lookup yields CDR1 LNHDA and CDR2 SQIVND (reference sequence). The V and J ends lost 2 bases and 4 bases, in that order; junction bases with no gene match: 1. The CDR3 nucleotides read TGTGCCAGTAGTATACAGGGGGCGAATCAGCCCCAGCATTTT. As protein: CASSIQGANQPQHF.

This clone appeared once. The V gene is TRBV30, the J gene TRBJ2-3; a weak D match, TRBD2 (6 bases). The CDR3 is 12 amino acids. Trimming took off 2 bases at V and 5 bases at J, with 8 bases between the two ends. Per the germline V gene, CDR1 is GTSNPN and CDR2 is SVGIG (reference sequence). This CDR3 is CAWSSGVDTQYF. Written as DNA, the CDR3 is TGTGCCTGGAGTTCGGGAGTAGATACGCAGTATTTT.

The gene calls are TRBV5-6 and TRBJ1-4, with D unclear. Germline CDR1 SGHDT, CDR2 YYEEEE. V lost 4 bases and J lost 8, with 18 bases in between. This CDR3 region has 15 residues. CDR3 sequence (DNA): TGTGCCAGCAGCCTAAGGACGCTGGAGTCCGAAAAACTGTTTTTT. This gives the protein CASSLRTLESEKLFF.

The V call is TRBV6-6, the J call TRBJ2-2; 7 positions agree with TRBD1. The CDR3 runs to 14 residues. J was trimmed by 4 bases and V by 5 bases; bases with no gene match: 4. Germline V gives CDR1 MNHNY, CDR2 SVGAGI (reference sequence). This CDR3 is CASSKNRGTGELFF. DNA of the CDR3: TGTGCCAGCAGTAAGAACAGGGGCACCGGGGAGCTGTTTTTT.

V is TRBV9 and J is TRBJ2-5; TRBD1 is a possible D gene (5 bases). The CDR3 spans 14 residues. The germline V gene has CDR1 SGDLS and CDR2 YYNGEE. The germline V and J ends were trimmed by 1 base and 2 bases, with 9 bases remaining between them. This CDR3 is CASSVQGPQETQYF. The CDR3 DNA follows: TGTGCCAGCAGCGTACAGGGTCCGCAAGAGACCCAGTACTTC. Full variable domain (outside the CDR3, taken from reference TRBV9 and TRBJ2-5): DSGVTQTPKHLITATGQRVTLRCSPRSGDLSVYWYQQSLDQGLQFLIQYYNGEERAKGNILERFSAQQFPDLHSELNLSSLELGDSALYFCASSVQGPQETQYFGPGTRLLVL.

The chain employs TRBV13 and TRBJ1-1, with D unclear. Germline-derived CDR1 and CDR2 are PRHDT and FYEKMQ (reference sequence). V was trimmed by 5 bases and J by 5 bases, leaving 18 bases between them. The CDR3 is 15 amino acids. Here the CDR3 DNA reads TGTGCCAGCAGCCCGCAAGGTAGGGAAGGGACTGAAGCTTTCTTT. This encodes CASSPQGREGTEAFF. Combining the CDR3 with reference TRBV13 and TRBJ1-1 gives the whole variable domain AAGVIQSPRHLIKEKRETATLKCYPIPRHDTVYWYQQGPGQDPQFLISFYEKMQSDKGSIPDRFSAQQFSDYHSELNMSSLELGDSALYFCASSPQGREGTEAFFGQGTRLTVV.

The rearrangement links TRBV6-1 to TRBJ2-1; a possible D gene is TRBD1 (5 bases). The V gene's germline CDR1 is MNHNS and CDR2 SASEGT. V was pared by 5 bases and J by 5 bases, with 10 bases between. The CDR3 is made up of 13 amino acids. The CDR3 bases are TGTGCCAGCAGTTCCACGACAGACAATGAGCAGTTCTTC. Translated: CASSSTTDNEQFF.